The entry that follows covers one T cell receptor beta chain sequence. This specimen comes from a study of blood T cell repertoires in COVID-19. Study context: Acute and convalescent COVID-19 samples came from the United States, Italy and Spain. Sample material is recorded as cDNA or gDNA derived from T cells, B-cell-depleted T cells, or PBMCs.

As processed by the authors: Reference gene primer amplification gave estimated nucleated cell counts. Method: immunoSEQ multiplex PCR; TCRdb's copy keeps in-frame clones and lacks some. That table gives V, J and clone size, and the DNA gave D and trimming. This sample has tens of thousands of clones, with roughly 88% found just once. The CDR3 has 14 amino acids. The J segment lost 6 bases and the V segment lost 6 bases, leaving 7 bases of the junction unmatched. Germline CDR1 reads MNHEY; CDR2 reads SMNVEV (reference sequence). The receptor comes from a human donor in a cohort sampled during active COVID-19. The chain uses TRBV27 and TRBJ2-1, with 8 bases fitting TRBD2. Sequenced: peripheral blood. DNA for the CDR3: TGTGCCAGCAGGGAAGCGGGAGATGTCAATGAGCAGTTCTTC. Its protein product is CASREAGDVNEQFF.